Each of the 18 T cell receptor beta chains below was sequenced from the same sample in a study of identical twins. TCRdb used MiXCR to reprocess the 5' RACE reads, holding one entry per CDR3 protein. The sample includes over 500,000 distinct CDR3 sequences, roughly a fifth of them seen just once. The same specimen was also included in a second study, on T cells expressing NK-cell markers.

Source material: CD4+ T cells sorted from blood. The receptors stem from a woman aged 18 to 35 in good health.

This clonotype was counted a few times. The V gene is TRBV12-3 or TRBV12-4, the J gene TRBJ2-1; D perhaps matches TRBD2 (5 bases). This CDR3 region has 12 residues. Trimming left V 0 bases short and J 13 bases short, with 10 bases between. This CDR3 reads CASSLARAIQFF. The DNA for the CDR3 is TGTGCCAGCAGTTTAGCGAGGGCGATTCAGTTCTTC.

The chain recombines TRBV20-1 with TRBJ2-7; D is possibly TRBD1 or TRBD2 (5 bases each). The V gene's germline CDR1 is DFQATT and CDR2 SNEGSKA (reference sequence). With 3 bases removed from V and 2 bases from J, the gap between germline ends came to 20 bases. The CDR3 has 16 amino acids. CDR3 loop: CSASPLEGLGAYEQYF. The CDR3 DNA reads as TGCAGTGCTAGTCCCCTCGAGGGGCTTGGAGCCTACGAGCAGTACTTC.

The chain links TRBV5-1 to TRBJ1-5; the D is unclear. The CDR3 contains 15 residues. The germline gives CDR1 SGHRS, CDR2 YFSETQ. Between the trimmed V and J ends, which lost 4 bases and 3 bases, there was a span of 14 bases. CDR3 coding DNA: TGCGCCAGCAGCCCTGACTCGGGTCACAATCAGCCCCAGCATTTT. Amino acid sequence: CASSPDSGHNQPQHF.

This chain uses TRBV5-5 with TRBJ2-2; 8 nucleotides match TRBD1. With V trimmed by 4 bases and J by 5 bases, 7 bases remained unmatched. CDR3 size: 15 residues. CDR1 and CDR2 from the germline V gene are SGHKS and YYEKEE (reference sequence). CDR3 sequence: CASSAGQGVTGELFF. DNA for the CDR3: TGTGCCAGCAGCGCTGGACAGGGTGTGACCGGGGAGCTGTTTTTT.

The chain combines TRBV20-1 with TRBJ2-3; tentatively, D is TRBD2 (5 bases). Trimming stripped 5 bases from V and 0 bases from J, with 12 bases between. The CDR3 totals 14 residues. Looked up from germline, CDR1 is DFQATT and CDR2 is SNEGSKA (reference sequence). As DNA, the CDR3 is TGCAGTGCTTCTCCGGGAATTAGCACAGATACGCAGTATTTT. Translating it yields CSASPGISTDTQYF.

The rearrangement uses TRBV6-2 or TRBV6-3 and TRBJ2-5; D not resolved. The V and J ends lost 3 bases and 7 bases respectively, with 9 bases between them. Germline V gene lookup returns CDR1 MNHEY and CDR2 SVGEGT. This CDR3 has 12 amino acids. CDR3 in DNA: TGTGCCAGCAGTTATTGGCTCGTGACCCAGTACTTC. Translated: CASSYWLVTQYF.

This clonotype was observed a handful of times. Written as DNA, the CDR3 is TGTGCCTGGAGTGTTAGCGGGCTTACCTACGAGCAGTACTTC. It codes for CAWSVSGLTYEQYF. The chain employs TRBV30 and TRBJ2-7, with TRBD2 matching over 7 bases. The CDR3 sequence is 14 residues long. Germline V gene data show CDR1 as GTSNPN and CDR2 as SVGIG (reference sequence). V shed 0 bases and J 2 bases; nucleotides not matched to a gene: 4.

J is TRBJ2-7 and V is TRBV5-1; 7 nucleotides align to TRBD1. The CDR3 covers 14 residues. Germline trimming cut 2 bases from V and 5 bases from J; bases unmatched to any gene: 7. Germline V lookup: CDR1 SGHRS, CDR2 YFSETQ. The CDR3, as DNA: TGCGCCAGCAGCTTCGCCTGGACAGGCAACGAGCAGTACTTC. Its protein is CASSFAWTGNEQYF. The variable domain in full, completed from reference TRBV5-1 and TRBJ2-7, reads KAGVTQTPRYLIKTRGQQVTLSCSPISGHRSVSWYQQTPGQGLQFLFEYFSETQRNKGNFPGRFSGRQFSNSRSEMNVSTLELGDSALYLCASSFAWTGNEQYFGPGTRLTVT.

This clonotype has a handful of counts. The J gene is TRBJ2-2, the V gene TRBV2; D gene ambiguous. CDR3 length: 13 amino acids. Per germline, CDR1 SNHLY and CDR2 FYNNEI. V lost 8 bases, J lost 4 bases, and 11 bases lay in between. The CDR3 DNA is TGTGCCAGCGATAAGTGGGCCACCGGGGAGCTGTTTTTT. It specifies CASDKWATGELFF. Based on the CDR3 plus reference TRBV2 and TRBJ2-2, the full variable domain is EPEVTQTPSHQVTQMGQEVILRCVPISNHLYFYWYRQILGQKVEFLVSFYNNEISEKSEIFDDQFSVERPDGSNFTLKIRSTKLEDSAMYFCASDKWATGELFFGEGSRLTVL.

The sample holds many counts of this clonotype. The V and J genes are TRBV6-1 and TRBJ1-2, with D possibly being TRBD1 (6 bases). The germline CDR1 and CDR2 sequences are MNHNS and SASEGT. V lost 6 bases, J lost 4 bases, and 12 bases lay in between. The CDR3 has 13 residues. The CDR3 loop reads CASREGGVYGYTF. For the CDR3, the DNA is TGTGCCAGCAGGGAGGGGGGTGTCTATGGCTACACCTTC.

This clonotype was found a few times. The junction and the germline gene differ at one end; a read error may be behind it. This rearrangement joins TRBV15 to TRBJ2-4; D is possibly TRBD1 (5 bases). Germline V lookup: CDR1 LNHNV, CDR2 YYDKDF (reference sequence). The CDR3 is made up of 17 amino acids. CDR3 amino acids: CATSRDTGPLAKNIQYF. CDR3 DNA sequence: TGTGCCACCAGTAGAGATACAGGACCCTTAGCCAAAAACATTCAGTACTTC.

This clonotype was seen ten or more times. One junction end disagrees with the germline gene, perhaps due to a read error. This chain links TRBV6-5 with TRBJ2-5; a weak D match, TRBD2 (6 bases). Germline V gene sequence: CDR1 MNHEY, CDR2 SVGAGI. The CDR3 spans 14 residues. The CDR3 nucleotides read TGTGCCAGCAGCTACTCGGGGGTGGGAGAGACCCAGTACTTC. Protein: CASSYSGVGETQYF.

This clonotype was recorded a few times. V is TRBV5-1 and J is TRBJ1-5; no clear D gene. This CDR3 is built from 16 residues. The germline gives CDR1 SGHRS, CDR2 YFSETQ. With 4 bases removed from V and 1 base from J, the gap between germline ends came to 15 bases. CDR3 amino acids: CASSPLGLGSNQPQHF. The CDR3 DNA reads as TGCGCCAGCAGCCCCCTGGGCCTTGGGAGCAATCAGCCCCAGCATTTT.

This clonotype was seen a few times. V gene TRBV7-9 combines with J gene TRBJ2-1; D is possibly TRBD1 (5 bases). The CDR3 has 14 amino acids. Looked up from germline, CDR1 is SEHNR and CDR2 is FQNEAQ (reference sequence). V was clipped by 1 base and J by 10 bases, with 14 bases between them. The CDR3 nucleotides read TGTGCCAGCAGCTTAGAGGGCCCCTGGGGCGAGCAGTTCTTC. It encodes CASSLEGPWGEQFF. Full variable domain (missing parts from reference TRBV7-9 and TRBJ2-1): DTGVSQNPRHKITKRGQNVTFRCDPISEHNRLYWYRQTLGQGPEFLTYFQNEAQLEKSRLLSDRFSAERPKGSFSTLEIQRTEQGDSAMYLCASSLEGPWGEQFFGPGTRLTVL.

This sequence joins TRBV19 and TRBJ2-1; 7 bases align to TRBD2. Germline V gene sequence: CDR1 LNHDA, CDR2 SQIVND (reference sequence). The ends lost 6 bases at V and 2 bases at J; junction bases unmatched: 19. This CDR3 has 19 residues. The CDR3 region has the DNA TGTGCCAGTAGAGGGCGCGGAGCGGGGAATCCTGGGGCCTACAATGAGCAGTTCTTC. This sequence encodes CASRGRGAGNPGAYNEQFF. The whole variable domain, filled in from reference TRBV19 and TRBJ2-1, reads DGGITQSPKYLFRKEGQNVTLSCEQNLNHDAMYWYRQDPGQGLRLIYYSQIVNDFQKGDIAEGYSVSREKKESFPLTVTSAQKNPTAFYLCASRGRGAGNPGAYNEQFFGPGTRLTVL.

This clonotype occurred a few times. This sequence joins TRBV4-3 and TRBJ2-1; unclear D gene. The germline V gene encodes CDR1 LGHNA and CDR2 YSLEER. The CDR3 sequence is 18 residues long. The V end was cut by 0 bases, the J end by 9 bases, with 24 bases between. Here the CDR3 reads CASSQEVGLLGLMTEQFF. The DNA for the CDR3 is TGCGCCAGCAGCCAAGAGGTAGGCCTACTCGGGCTTATGACTGAGCAGTTCTTC.

A few counts support this clonotype. This rearrangement joins TRBV10-3 to TRBJ2-7, with 8 positions matching TRBD2. The trim removed 7 bases at V and 0 bases at J, leaving 5 bases unmatched. There are 14 residues in the CDR3. Germline V gene data show CDR1 as ENHRY and CDR2 as SYGVKD. The CDR3 coding sequence is TGTGCCATCAACACTAGCGGAGCCTCCTACGAGCAGTACTTC. It codes for CAINTSGASYEQYF.

V gene TRBV10-3 combines with J gene TRBJ2-5; D gene uncertain. V lost 2 bases, J lost 7 bases, and 5 bases lay in between. This CDR3 is built from 11 residues. Germline V gene sequence: CDR1 ENHRY, CDR2 SYGVKD. The DNA for the CDR3 is TGTGCCATCAGTGAGACCGGGACCCAGTACTTC. Amino acids: CAISETGTQYF.